A selection of T cell receptor beta chains follows, all from one sample in a study of blood T cell repertoires in COVID-19. Sequencing was performed with immunoSEQ multiplex PCR; in TCRdb, only in-frame clones are kept and a portion is missing. The sample gives 260,000 or so clones, about 91% of which show up once; 2.5% to 3% is in the top ten. The sample comprised PBMCs or T cells enriched from blood (not recorded which). The receptors originated from a woman in her 30s with acute COVID-19. CDR3s include the opening cysteine and the closing phenylalanine or tryptophan.

j_gene,v_gene,CDR3aa
TRBJ1-4,TRBV4-1,CASSQDSHRADPGEKLFF
TRBJ2-1,TRBV19,CASSKGGRLPLENQYNEQFF
TRBJ2-1,TRBV7-8,CASSPRGGGGAFNEQFF
TRBJ1-6,TRBV4-1,CASSHLEDRVGNSPLHF
TRBJ2-1,TRBV6-1,CASSESAGRNEQFF
TRBJ1-5,TRBV30,CAWGYTSNQPQHF
TRBJ1-1,TRBV7-2,CASSLRGSYTEAFF
TRBJ1-1,TRBV6-2/TRBV6-3,CASSPPIQGNTEAFF
TRBJ2-2,TRBV10-1,CASSTGTGGTGELFF
TRBJ1-4,TRBV25-1,CASREGGEKLFF
TRBJ2-7,TRBV7-9,CASSRGTGGTYEQYF
TRBJ2-5,TRBV23-1,CASSRYRRQETQYF
TRBJ2-3,TRBV14,CASSLLAGATDTQYF
TRBJ1-1,TRBV18,CASSPTSGTEAFF
TRBJ2-3,TRBV2,CAKRTSGASTDTQYF
TRBJ2-2,TRBV11-3,CASSLWPSNTGELFF
TRBJ2-3,TRBV11-2,CASSLSFVGGGTTDTQYF
TRBJ1-4,TRBV7-2,CASSLDAEGTNEKLFF
TRBJ2-7,TRBV5-1,CASRSGLDYEQYF
TRBJ1-6,TRBV30,CAWRAGQRNSPLHF
TRBJ1-1,TRBV11-2,CASSASTEAFF
TRBJ2-1,TRBV13,CASRGSLGLIYNEQFF
TRBJ1-6,TRBV6-5,CASSYGTVHNSPLHF
TRBJ2-1,TRBV4-3,CASSQDPGARNNEQFF
TRBJ1-5,TRBV30,CAWSLGGALRNQPQHF
TRBJ2-3,TRBV6-2/TRBV6-3,CASSPATGVILTDTQYF
TRBJ1-3,TRBV2,CASHRQGGNTIYF
TRBJ2-3,TRBV27,CASGFSGASTDTQYF
TRBJ1-1,TRBV15,CATSRDHLSGIGTEAFF
TRBJ1-2,TRBV5-6,CASSLWLTDPTNYGYTF
TRBJ1-5,TRBV10-3,CAISGGGRGGEPQHF
TRBJ2-7,TRBV7-9,CASSFRGIEQYF
TRBJ1-2,TRBV10-3,CAISTGGDNYGYTF
TRBJ2-7,TRBV10-2,CASSANRGGQGVHEQYF
TRBJ2-3,TRBV6-5,CASTMPGTDTQYF
TRBJ2-7,TRBV13,CASSYREGGVYEQYF
TRBJ1-1,TRBV4-1,CASSQPTGGTEAFF
TRBJ1-4,TRBV3-1/TRBV3-2,CASSLTTGVVEKLFF
TRBJ2-7,TRBV28,CASSSPGTSGGLRPYEQYF
TRBJ1-6,TRBV7-2,CASSLARGRSYNSPLHF
TRBJ2-2,TRBV2,CASMPGTGATGELFF
TRBJ1-2,TRBV12-3/TRBV12-4,CASSQPRRDGYTF
TRBJ2-1,TRBV19,CASSIRIRGSYNEQFF
TRBJ1-1,TRBV10-3,CAIRSQGYRTEAFF
TRBJ1-5,TRBV2,CASTSQGGPQPQHF
TRBJ2-7,TRBV6-1,CASSDWRGGGYEQYF
TRBJ2-3,TRBV18,CASSYNRGIRTDTQYF
TRBJ2-7,TRBV7-2,CASTRNRAAEQYF
TRBJ2-1,TRBV18,CASSPSAYNEQFF
TRBJ1-2,TRBV4-2,CASSQGEALYGYTF
TRBJ2-1,TRBV5-6,CASSLGPPSGVLGEQFF
TRBJ1-6,TRBV18,CASSPAKGQPNSPLHF
TRBJ1-2,TRBV3-1/TRBV3-2,CASSQVGEGSNGYTF
TRBJ1-1,TRBV2,CASSPDWNTEAFF
TRBJ1-4,TRBV5-5,CASSLVARLGGEKLFF
TRBJ1-4,TRBV4-1,CASSQAGTVDEKLFF
TRBJ2-5,TRBV2,CASSGDDRTQETQYF